Sequencing of this TCR beta chain was carried out in a study of T cells in Graves' hyperthyroidism and ophthalmopathy. RNA transcripts yielded amplified TCR beta CDR3 regions. HTBI primers were employed in a first-round RT-PCR of the TCR CDR3. One entry per CDR3 protein, called by TCRdb with MiXCR from the multiplex PCR reads. The sample has about 560,000 distinct CDR3 sequences; 15% to 18% are singletons. The sample holds a few counts of this clonotype. Trimming took off 0 bases at V and 8 bases at J, with 4 bases between the two ends. Germline CDR1 and CDR2: SGHRS and YFSETQ. This CDR3 is built from 11 residues. The patients, who ranged from 18 to 65 in age, presented with newly diagnosed hyperthyroidism lasting under 2 months.

Source material: blood. The chain has TRBV5-1 and TRBJ2-3; D remains unclear. The TCR sequence derives from a woman in her thirties with Graves' hyperthyroidism. The CDR3 region is CASSLGITQYF. The CDR3 DNA sequence: TGCGCCAGCAGCTTGGGAATTACGCAGTATTTT. Full variable domain (rest looked up from reference TRBV5-1 and TRBJ2-3): KAGVTQTPRYLIKTRGQQVTLSCSPISGHRSVSWYQQTPGQGLQFLFEYFSETQRNKGNFPGRFSGRQFSNSRSEMNVSTLELGDSALYLCASSLGITQYFGPGTRLTVL.